These 4 T cell receptor beta chains originate from one sample sequenced in a study of T cells after posttransplantation cyclophosphamide. TCRdb keeps only in-frame clones here, not all; method: immunoSEQ multiplex PCR. The sample records under 25,000 clones, roughly 72% being singletons. Cyclophosphamide on days +3 and +4 followed busulfan-fludarabine conditioning and a marrow graft. The specimen was PBMCs, collected after an allogeneic stem cell transplant with post-transplant cyclophosphamide. The receptors originated from a male patient aged 25 to 39 who received an allogeneic stem cell transplant from a related donor, was CMV-positive, and had acute GVHD only. Some T cells may be transferred from the graft donor.

This chain uses TRBV10-2 with TRBJ2-5, with D perhaps TRBD2 (6 bases). The V gene's germline CDR1 is WSHSY and CDR2 SAAADI. V lost 5 bases to trimming and J lost 2 bases, with 12 bases between them. There are 14 residues in the CDR3. In DNA form, the CDR3 reads TGCGCCAGCAGTAGGGGACTGGGGCAAGAGACCCAGTACTTC. Encoded protein: CASSRGLGQETQYF.

The rearrangement uses TRBV11-2 and TRBJ1-1; D is ambiguous. V dropped 2 bases and J dropped 4 bases, with 14 bases sitting between them. Germline V gene sequence: CDR1 SGHAT, CDR2 FQNNGV. The CDR3 covers 15 residues. The CDR3 coding sequence is TGTGCCAGCAGCTTATGGCGAGGTAGTAGCACTGAAGCTTTCTTT. This translates into CASSLWRGSSTEAFF.

The chain has TRBV6-5 and TRBJ1-2; 7 nucleotides line up with TRBD1. Germline trimming cut 5 bases from V and 4 bases from J; bases unmatched to any gene: 7. This CDR3 has 14 amino acids. CDR1 and CDR2 (germline): MNHEY, SVGAGI. The CDR3 DNA reads TGTGCCAGCAGTACGACGACAGGGACCTATGGCTACACCTTC. Amino acids: CASSTTTGTYGYTF.

This rearrangement joins TRBV5-1 to TRBJ1-5, with D perhaps matching TRBD1 (5 bases). CDR3 length: 15 residues. The ends were cut back, 5 bases at V and 0 bases at J, with 12 bases in the middle. CDR1 and CDR2 (germline): SGHRS, YFSETQ. The CDR3 region has the DNA TGCGCCAGCAGGCCGACAGAGTATAGCAATCAGCCCCAGCATTTT. Residues: CASRPTEYSNQPQHF.